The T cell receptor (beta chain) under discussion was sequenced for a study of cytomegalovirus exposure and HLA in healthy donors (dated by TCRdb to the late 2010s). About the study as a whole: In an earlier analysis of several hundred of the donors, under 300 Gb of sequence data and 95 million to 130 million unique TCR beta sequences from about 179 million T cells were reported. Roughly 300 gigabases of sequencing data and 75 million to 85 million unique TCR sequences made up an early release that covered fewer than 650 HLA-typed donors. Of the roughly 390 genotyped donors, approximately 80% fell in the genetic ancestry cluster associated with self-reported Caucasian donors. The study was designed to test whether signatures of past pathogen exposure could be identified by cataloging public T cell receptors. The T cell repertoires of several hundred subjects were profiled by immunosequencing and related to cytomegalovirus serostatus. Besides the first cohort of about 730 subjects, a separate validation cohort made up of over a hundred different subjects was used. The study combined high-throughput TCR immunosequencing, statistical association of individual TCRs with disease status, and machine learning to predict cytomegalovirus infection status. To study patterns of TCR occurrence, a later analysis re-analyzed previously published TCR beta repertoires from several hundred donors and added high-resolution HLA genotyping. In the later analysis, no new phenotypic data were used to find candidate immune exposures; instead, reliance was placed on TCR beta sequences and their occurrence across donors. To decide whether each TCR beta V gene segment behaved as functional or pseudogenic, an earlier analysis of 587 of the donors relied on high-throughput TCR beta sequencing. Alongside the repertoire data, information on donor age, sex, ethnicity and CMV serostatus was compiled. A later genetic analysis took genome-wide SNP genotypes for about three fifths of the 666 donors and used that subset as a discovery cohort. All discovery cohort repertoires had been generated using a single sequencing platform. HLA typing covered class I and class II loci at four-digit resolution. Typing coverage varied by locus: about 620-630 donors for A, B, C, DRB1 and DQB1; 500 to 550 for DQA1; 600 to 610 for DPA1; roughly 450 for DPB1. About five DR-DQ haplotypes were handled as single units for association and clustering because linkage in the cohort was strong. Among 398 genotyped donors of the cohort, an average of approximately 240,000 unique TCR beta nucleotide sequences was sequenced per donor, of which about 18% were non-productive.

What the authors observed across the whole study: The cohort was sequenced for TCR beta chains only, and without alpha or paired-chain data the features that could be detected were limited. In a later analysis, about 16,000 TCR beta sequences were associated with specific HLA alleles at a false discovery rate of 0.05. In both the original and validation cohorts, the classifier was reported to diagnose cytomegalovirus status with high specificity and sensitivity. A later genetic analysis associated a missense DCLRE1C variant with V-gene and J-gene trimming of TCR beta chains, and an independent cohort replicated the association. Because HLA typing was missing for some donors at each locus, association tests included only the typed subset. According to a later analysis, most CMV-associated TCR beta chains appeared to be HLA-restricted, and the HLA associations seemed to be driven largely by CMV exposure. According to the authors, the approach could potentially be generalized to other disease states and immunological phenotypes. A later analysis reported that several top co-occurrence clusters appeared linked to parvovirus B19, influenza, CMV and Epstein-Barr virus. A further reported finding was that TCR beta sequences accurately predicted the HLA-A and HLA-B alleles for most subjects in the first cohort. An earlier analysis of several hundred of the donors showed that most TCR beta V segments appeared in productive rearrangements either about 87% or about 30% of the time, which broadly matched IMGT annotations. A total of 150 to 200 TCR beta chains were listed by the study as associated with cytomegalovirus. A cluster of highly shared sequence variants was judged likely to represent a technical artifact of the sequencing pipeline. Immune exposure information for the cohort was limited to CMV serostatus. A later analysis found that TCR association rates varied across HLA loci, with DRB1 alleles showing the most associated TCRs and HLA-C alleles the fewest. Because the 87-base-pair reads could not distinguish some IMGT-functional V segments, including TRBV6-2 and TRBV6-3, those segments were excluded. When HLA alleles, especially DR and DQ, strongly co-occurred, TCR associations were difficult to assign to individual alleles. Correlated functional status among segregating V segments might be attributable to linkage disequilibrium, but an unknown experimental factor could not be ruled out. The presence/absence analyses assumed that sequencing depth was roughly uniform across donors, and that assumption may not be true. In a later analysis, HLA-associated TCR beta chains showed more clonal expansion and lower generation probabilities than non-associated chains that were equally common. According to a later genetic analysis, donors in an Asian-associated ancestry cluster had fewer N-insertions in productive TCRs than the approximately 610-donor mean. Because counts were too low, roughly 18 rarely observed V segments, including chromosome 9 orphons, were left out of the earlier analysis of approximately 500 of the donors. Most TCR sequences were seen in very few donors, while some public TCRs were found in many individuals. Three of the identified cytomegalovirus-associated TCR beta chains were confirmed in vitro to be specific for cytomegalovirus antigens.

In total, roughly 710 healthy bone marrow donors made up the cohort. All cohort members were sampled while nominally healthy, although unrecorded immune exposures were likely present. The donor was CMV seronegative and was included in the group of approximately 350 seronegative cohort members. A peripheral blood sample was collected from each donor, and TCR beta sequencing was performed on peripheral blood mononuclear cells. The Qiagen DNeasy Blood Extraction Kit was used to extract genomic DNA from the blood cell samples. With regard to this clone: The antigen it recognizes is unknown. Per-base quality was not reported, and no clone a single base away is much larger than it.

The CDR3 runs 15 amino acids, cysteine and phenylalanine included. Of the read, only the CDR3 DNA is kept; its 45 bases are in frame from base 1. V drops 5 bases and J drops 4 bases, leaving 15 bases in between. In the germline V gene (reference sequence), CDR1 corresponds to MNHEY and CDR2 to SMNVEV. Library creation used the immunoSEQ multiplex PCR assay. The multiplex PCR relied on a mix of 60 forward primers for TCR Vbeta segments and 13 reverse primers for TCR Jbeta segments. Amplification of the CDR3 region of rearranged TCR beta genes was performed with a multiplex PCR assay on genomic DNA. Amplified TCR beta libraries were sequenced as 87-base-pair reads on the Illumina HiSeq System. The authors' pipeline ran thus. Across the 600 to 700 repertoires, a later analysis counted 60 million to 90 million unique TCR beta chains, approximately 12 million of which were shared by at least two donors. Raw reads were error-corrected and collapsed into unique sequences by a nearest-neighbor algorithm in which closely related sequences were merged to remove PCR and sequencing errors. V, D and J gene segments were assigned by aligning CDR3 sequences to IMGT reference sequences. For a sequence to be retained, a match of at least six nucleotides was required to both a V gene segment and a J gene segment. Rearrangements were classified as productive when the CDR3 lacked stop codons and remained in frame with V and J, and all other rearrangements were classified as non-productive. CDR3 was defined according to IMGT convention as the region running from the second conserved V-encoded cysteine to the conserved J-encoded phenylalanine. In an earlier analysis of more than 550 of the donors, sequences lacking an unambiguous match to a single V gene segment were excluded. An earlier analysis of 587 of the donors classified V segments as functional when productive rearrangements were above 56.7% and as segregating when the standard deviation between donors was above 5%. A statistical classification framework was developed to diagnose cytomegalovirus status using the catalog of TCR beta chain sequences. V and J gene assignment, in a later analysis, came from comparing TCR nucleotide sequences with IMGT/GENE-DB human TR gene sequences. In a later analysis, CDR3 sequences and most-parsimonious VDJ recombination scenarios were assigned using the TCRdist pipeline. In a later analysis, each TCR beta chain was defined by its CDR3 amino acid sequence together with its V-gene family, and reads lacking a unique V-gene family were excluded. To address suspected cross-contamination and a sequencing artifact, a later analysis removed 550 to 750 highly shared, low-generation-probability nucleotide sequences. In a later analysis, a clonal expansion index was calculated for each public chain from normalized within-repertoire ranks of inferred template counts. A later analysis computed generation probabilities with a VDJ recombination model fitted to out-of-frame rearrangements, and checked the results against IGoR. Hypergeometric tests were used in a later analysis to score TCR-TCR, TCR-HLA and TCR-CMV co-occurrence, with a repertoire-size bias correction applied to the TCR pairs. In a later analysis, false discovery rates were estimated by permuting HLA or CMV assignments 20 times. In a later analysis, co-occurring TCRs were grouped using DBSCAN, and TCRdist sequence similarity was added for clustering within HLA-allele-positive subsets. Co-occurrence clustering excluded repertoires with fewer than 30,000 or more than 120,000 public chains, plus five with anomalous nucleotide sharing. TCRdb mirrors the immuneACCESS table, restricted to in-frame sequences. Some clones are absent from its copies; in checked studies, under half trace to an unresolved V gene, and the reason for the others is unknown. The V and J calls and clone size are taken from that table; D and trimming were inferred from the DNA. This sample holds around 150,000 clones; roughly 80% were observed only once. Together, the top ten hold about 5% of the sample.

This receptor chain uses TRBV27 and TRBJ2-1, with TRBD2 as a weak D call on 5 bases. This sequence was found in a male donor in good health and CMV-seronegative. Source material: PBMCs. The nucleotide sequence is TGTGCCAGCAGTCCCGGACTTCCTAGTTACAATGAGCAGTTCTTC. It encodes CASSPGLPSYNEQFF.